This T cell receptor (beta chain) was sequenced in a study of shared clonotypes between healthy human individuals. The wider study: Each donor had three CD4 naive, three CD4 memory, two CD8 naive and one CD8 memory plate. Study-wide results and limits: Sharing across four donors was highest in naive CD4 (roughly 5%) and lowest in memory CD8 (0.4%). Lower generation probabilities were found for non-shared clonotypes than for those shared by all four donors.

Notes on this clone: No antigen is known for it.

Methods used by the authors: Without quality scores, immunoSEQ junctional reads could not be filtered like full-length reads. Only in-frame clones appear in the TCRdb table, and some are missing; sequencing was by immunoSEQ multiplex PCR. The V and J calls and clone size are taken from that table; D and trimming were inferred from the DNA. The repertoire holds around 1.5 million clones, with approximately 98% as singletons. CDR1 is KGHSH, CDR2 LQKENI, per germline. The CDR3 spans 15 residues. J gave up 0 bases and V 3 bases, and 5 bases lay outside the gene matches. This TCR was sampled from a man aged 30 to 45 in good health. The chain couples TRBV18 to TRBJ2-7, with TRBD2 matching 7 bases. Sequencing was done on a sample of naive CD4+ T cells sorted from blood. Subset meaning: CD45RA+ positively selected. The CDR3 reads CASSPPGLRSYEQYF. The CDR3 DNA is TGTGCCAGCTCACCCCCGGGACTACGCTCCTACGAGCAGTACTTC.